These 17 T cell receptor beta chains originate from one sample sequenced in a study of Ad26.COV2.S vaccination and SARS-CoV-2 variants. The data were produced by immunoSEQ multiplex PCR, yet TCRdb's version contains in-frame clones alone and is incomplete. This sample carries fewer than 600,000 clones, 80% to 90% of them seen once, and the ten largest clones take over 1.5%. Documented treatment: some 20 received Ad26.COV2.S at low or high dose, single or two shots; five or six received placebo; per-sample allocation not given. Day 63 following the first vaccine or placebo injection was when the samples were taken. Sequencing used peripheral blood, obtained in a trial of Ad26.COV2.S vaccine versus placebo. These receptors all come from a person between 18 and 65 years old who received the Ad26.COV2.S COVID-19 vaccine or a placebo.

In this sample, this clone turned up once. The V and J genes are TRBV7-8 and TRBJ2-7; no firm D call. Germline V gene data show CDR1 as SGHVS and CDR2 as FQNEAQ. V lost 3 bases and J 5 bases, leaving 23 bases between the germline ends. This CDR3 is built from 17 residues. CDR3 coding DNA: TGTGCCAGCAGCTTTGTCGCCCAGGCAGCCGTAAGTCACGAGCAGTACTTC. Translating gives CASSFVAQAAVSHEQYF.

In the case of this clone: The sample has other DNA sequences that encode this CDR3 too. The chain recombines TRBV29-1 with TRBJ1-5, with TRBD1 as a possible D gene (5 bases). Germline V gives CDR1 SQVTM, CDR2 ANQGSEA. This CDR3 has 13 residues. V was shortened by 4 bases and J by 2 bases, with 9 bases between the two germline ends. CDR3: CSVAGGGNQPQHF. DNA of the CDR3: TGCAGCGTTGCCGGAGGGGGCAATCAGCCCCAGCATTTT.

Only a few counts were recorded for this clone. This CDR3 reads CASSPPGTVSGELFF. CDR3 DNA sequence: TGTGCCAGCAGCCCACCCGGGACAGTATCCGGGGAGCTGTTTTTT. This chain joins TRBV7-9 and TRBJ2-2; 7 nucleotides match TRBD1. Germline V gene lookup returns CDR1 SEHNR and CDR2 FQNEAQ (reference sequence). The CDR3 runs to 15 residues. V shed 5 bases and J 6 bases; nucleotides not matched to a gene: 9. Full variable domain (remainder filled in from reference TRBV7-9 and TRBJ2-2): DTGVSQNPRHKITKRGQNVTFRCDPISEHNRLYWYRQTLGQGPEFLTYFQNEAQLEKSRLLSDRFSAERPKGSFSTLEIQRTEQGDSAMYLCASSPPGTVSGELFFGEGSRLTVL.

This chain connects TRBV28 to TRBJ1-4; tentatively, D is TRBD1 (5 bases). The ends were cut back, 6 bases at V and 2 bases at J, with 10 bases in the middle. This CDR3 has 14 residues. Per the germline V gene, CDR1 is MDHEN and CDR2 is SYDVKM. The CDR3 DNA follows: TGTGCCAGCAGCTTGGGGGGGACTAATGAAAAACTGTTTTTT. Translated, it gives CASSLGGTNEKLFF.

This chain joins TRBV11-2 and TRBJ1-5; possible D gene TRBD1, 6 bases. Trimming shortened V by 5 bases and J by 7 bases, and 15 bases separated the two germline ends. This CDR3 spans 14 amino acids. Germline-derived CDR1 and CDR2 are SGHAT and FQNNGV. DNA for the CDR3: TGTGCCAGCAGCCGAAGCGGGACACACCAGCCCCAGCATTTT. Its translation: CASSRSGTHQPQHF.

This clone was counted a single time. The V and J genes are TRBV5-4 and TRBJ2-6; a possible D gene is TRBD1 (6 bases). This CDR3 is built from 15 residues. Trimming removed 5 bases at V and 1 base at J, with 10 bases between. The V gene's germline CDR1 is SGHNT and CDR2 YYREEE (reference sequence). CDR3 nucleotide sequence: TGTGCCAGCAGACCCAGGGGTTCTGGGGCCAACGTCCTGACTTTC. Amino acids: CASRPRGSGANVLTF.

The chain uses TRBV30 and TRBJ1-4; 8 bases agree with TRBD1. Germline V gene lookup returns CDR1 GTSNPN and CDR2 SVGIG (reference sequence). Trimming removed 2 bases from V and 8 bases from J; junction bases left unmatched: 7. The CDR3 loop spans 14 amino acids. CDR3 coding DNA: TGTGCCTGGAGTATGGGCAGGGGGCGCGAAAAACTGTTTTTT. Residues: CAWSMGRGREKLFF.

The chain employs TRBV27 and TRBJ2-2, with TRBD1 matching 9 bases. The germline V gene has CDR1 MNHEY and CDR2 SMNVEV (reference sequence). The CDR3 consists of 16 residues. V gave up 8 bases and J gave up 3 bases; unmatched junction bases: 10. CDR3 DNA: TGTGCCAGCGGAACTACGGGACAGGGCCACACCGGGGAGCTGTTTTTT. Amino acid sequence: CASGTTGQGHTGELFF.

This chain connects TRBV19 to TRBJ1-5; no clear D. The CDR3 is 12 amino acids. CDR1 LNHDA and CDR2 SQIVND come from the germline V gene (reference sequence). V was shortened by 2 bases and J by 7 bases, with 6 bases between the two germline ends. The CDR3 protein is CASSIRGQPQHF. The DNA of the CDR3 is TGTGCCAGTAGTATACGAGGGCAGCCCCAGCATTTT.

This clone has only one observation. For the CDR3, the DNA is TGTGCCAGCAGCCAAGATTTTAGGGAGACGCAGTACTTC. It specifies CASSQDFRETQYF. The chain employs TRBV3-1 (or the pseudogene TRBV3-2) and TRBJ2-7; possible D gene TRBD2, 5 bases. CDR1 LGHDT and CDR2 YNNKEL come from the germline V gene (reference sequence). The length of the CDR3 is 13 residues. With 0 bases removed from V and 9 bases from J, the gap between germline ends came to 12 bases.

This clone was seen once. The chain carries TRBV24-1 and TRBJ1-1; the D gene is possibly TRBD1 (6 bases). The CDR3 loop spans 13 amino acids. Germline V gene lookup returns CDR1 KGHDR and CDR2 SFDVKD. V was cut by 4 bases and J by 11 bases, with 16 bases left in between. CDR3 amino acids: CATSDSITGRAFF. CDR3 coding DNA: TGTGCCACCAGTGACTCCATAACAGGGCGTGCTTTCTTT.

V gene TRBV29-1 combines with J gene TRBJ1-4; no clear D. This CDR3 has 13 amino acids. Germline CDR1 SQVTM, CDR2 ANQGSEA. Trimming cost V 4 bases and J 2 bases, with 8 bases left between them. The CDR3 sequence: CSVARQTNEKLFF. CDR3 nucleotide sequence: TGCAGCGTTGCCAGGCAGACTAATGAAAAACTGTTTTTT.

The CDR3 sequence: CASKNTGTGDTEAFF. The CDR3 DNA is TGTGCCAGCAAAAACACCGGGACAGGGGACACTGAAGCTTTCTTT. This chain joins TRBV6-4 and TRBJ1-1, with 10 bases that match TRBD1. From germline, CDR1 is MRHNA and CDR2 SNTAGT. After removal of 7 bases from V and 3 bases from J, the junction contained 8 bases not matched to a gene. The CDR3 is made up of 15 amino acids.

The J gene is TRBJ2-7, the V gene TRBV5-1; 11 bases align to TRBD1. Trimming cost V 4 bases and J 5 bases; bases outside gene matches: 5. CDR1 and CDR2 (germline): SGHRS, YFSETQ. The CDR3 loop spans 14 amino acids. The CDR3 coding sequence is TGCGCCAGCAGCCCCGGGGACAGGGGGAACGAGCAGTACTTC. Protein: CASSPGDRGNEQYF.

The gene calls are TRBV6-6 and TRBJ2-4; 13 bases match TRBD2. Per germline, CDR1 MNHNY and CDR2 SVGAGI (reference sequence). The CDR3 is made up of 16 amino acids. V gave up 7 bases and J gave up 6 bases; unmatched junction bases: 9. The CDR3 region has the DNA TGTGCCAGCACTCCCTTTAGGACTAGCGGGGGAAACATTCAGTACTTC. Amino acids: CASTPFRTSGGNIQYF.

This rearrangement joins TRBV19 to TRBJ1-2; D is possibly TRBD1 (5 bases). In germline, CDR1 is LNHDA, CDR2 SQIVND (reference sequence). The CDR3 extends over 13 amino acids. V was pared by 3 bases and J by 2 bases, with 7 bases between. The CDR3: CASSMGGNYGYTF. CDR3 nucleotide sequence: TGTGCCAGTAGTATGGGGGGAAACTATGGCTACACCTTC.

This clone was seen a single time. The chain joins TRBV27 to TRBJ2-1; D gene uncertain. Germline-derived CDR1 and CDR2 are MNHEY and SMNVEV (reference sequence). The CDR3 length is 12 residues. V was clipped by 4 bases and J by 10 bases, with 11 bases between them. The CDR3 here is CASSYSGKEQFF. The CDR3 DNA sequence: TGTGCCAGCAGTTATTCCGGCAAGGAGCAGTTCTTC.